Listed below are T cell receptor beta chains from one sample, sequenced in a study of OX40 agonist ivuxolimab in advanced cancers. Here immunoSEQ multiplex PCR was the method, and the copy in TCRdb shows in-frame clones only, minus some. This sample has around 60,000 clones, with roughly 87% found just once. The sequences come from CD4+ or CD8+ T cells sorted from blood, collected in a trial of the OX40 agonist ivuxolimab. The receptors originated from an adult with an advanced solid tumor such as melanoma, head and neck, liver or kidney cancer. Both conserved end residues are trimmed from each CDR3.

>TRBV6-1|11|TRBJ1-2
ASSTQGGDGYT
>TRBV4-3|14|TRBJ2-5
ASSQGALRERETQY
>TRBV6-6|12|TRBJ2-7
ASREGTGWYEQY
>TRBV6-5|12|TRBJ2-7
ASSYRGHLYEQY
>TRBV5-4|10|TRBJ1-5
ASMWQNQPQH
>TRBV2|11|TRBJ2-7
ASSGGLGYEQY
>TRBV28|13|TRBJ1-6
ASRPLQGDNSPLH
>TRBV10-3|11|TRBJ1-2
AISEAEADGYT
>TRBV10-3|13|TRBJ2-3
AISASGSITDTQY
>TRBV11-2|11|TRBJ1-2
ASSLGNGWGYT
>TRBV6-1|13|TRBJ1-3
ASRELQSSGNTIY
>TRBV28|12|TRBJ2-7
ASSRPDSFGEQY
>TRBV30|13|TRBJ2-3
AWALGLAGTDTQY
>TRBV30|12|TRBJ2-1
AWSDRTVYNEQF
>TRBV4-3|11|TRBJ1-1
ASSQDANTEAF
>TRBV5-1|13|TRBJ2-1
ASSPSSGSYNEQF
>TRBV28|12|TRBJ2-1
ATLFPGSYNEQF
>TRBV30|13|TRBJ1-6
AWTTAEGGVSPLH
>TRBV9|15|TRBJ1-3
ASSAGTGGRAGNTIY
>TRBV6-1|12|TRBJ1-2
ASSEAVTGPGYT
>TRBV5-4|13|TRBJ2-4
ASSLGGLAKNIQY
>TRBV9|12|TRBJ1-1
ASGQGRGNTEAF
>TRBV4-1|12|TRBJ2-7
ASSYRTGWHEQY
>TRBV6-1|13|TRBJ1-2
ASSDGTTGGYGYT
>TRBV7-2|13|TRBJ2-2
ASSLGQADTGELF
>TRBV28|16|TRBJ2-1
ASSFPVLASRSYNEQF
>TRBV5-1|12|TRBJ2-1
ASSFSTLYNEQF
>TRBV7-9|11|TRBJ1-1
ASMKVQNTEAF
>TRBV19|14|TRBJ1-5
ASTRRTGLYSQPQH
>TRBV6-5|12|TRBJ1-6
ASRPTGRESPLH
>TRBV6-6|13|TRBJ2-1
ASSKGDRGYNEQF
>TRBV10-1|11|TRBJ1-5
ASSENAGMPQH
>TRBV5-8|13|TRBJ2-6
ASSSDYSGANVLT
>TRBV2|12|TRBJ2-2
ASMGTGESGELF
>TRBV27|12|TRBJ1-5
ASSSPGGNQPQH
>TRBV7-2|13|TRBJ1-3
ASSLPLGTGNTIY
>TRBV6-5|11|TRBJ2-7
ASSYREMDEQY
>TRBV15|15|TRBJ2-1
ATSRLSGRGAGNEQF
>TRBV11-3|12|TRBJ2-2
ASSLESYTGELF
>TRBV30|12|TRBJ2-1
AWTLAQIHNEQF
>TRBV4-3|13|TRBJ2-3
ASSPRWPKGDTQY
>TRBV28|12|TRBJ2-7
ASSSTQPSGTSG
>TRBV5-1|10|TRBJ2-7
ASRGQGTKQY
>TRBV19|14|TRBJ2-2
ASSLTSGRDTGELF
>TRBV30|10|TRBJ2-5
AWRPLFGTQY